The 18 T cell receptor beta chains given below trace back to one sample, sequenced in a study of blood T cells in healthy people across ages. Using a J-beta primer mix together with a sample-barcoded 5' primer, a second PCR was run for about 6 to 11 cycles. One entry per CDR3 protein, called by TCRdb with MiXCR from the 5' RACE reads. This sample yields 700,000 or so distinct CDR3 sequences, of which about 43% are seen a single time; 25% to 35% belongs to the top ten. The sequenced material came from blood. These receptors all come from a man older than 75 in good health.

The V gene is TRBV6-2 or TRBV6-3, the J gene TRBJ1-1, with 7 bases lining up with TRBD1. CDR1 and CDR2 from the germline V gene are MNHEY and SVGEGT. The V and J ends lost 6 bases and 1 base, in that order; junction bases with no gene match: 5. CDR3 length: 14 residues. CDR3 sequence (DNA): TGTGCCAGCAGATACGGGACAGCGAACACTGAAGCTTTCTTT. Translating gives CASRYGTANTEAFF.

V is TRBV7-2 and J is TRBJ2-1; 9 nucleotides agree with TRBD1. V trimming: 5 bases; J trimming: 7 bases; junction bases outside the gene matches: 12. CDR3 length: 16 amino acids. The germline CDR1 and CDR2 sequences are SGHTA and FQGNSA. CDR3 amino acids: CASSPNDRGIRNEQFF. The DNA for the CDR3 is TGTGCCAGCAGCCCCAACGACAGGGGGATCAGGAATGAGCAGTTCTTC.

Many counts were recorded for this clonotype. V gene TRBV7-9 combines with J gene TRBJ1-1, with a possible D match to TRBD1 (6 bases). Germline V gene data show CDR1 as SEHNR and CDR2 as FQNEAQ (reference sequence). V gave up 5 bases and J gave up 3 bases, with 13 bases separating them. This CDR3 contains 14 residues. The CDR3 region has the DNA TGTGCCAGCAGCGAGGACAGTGGTGACACTGAAGCTTTCTTT. This codes for CASSEDSGDTEAFF.

The rearrangement uses TRBV28 and TRBJ2-3; 8 bases are shared with TRBD1. CDR3 length: 16 residues. The trim removed 3 bases at V and 0 bases at J, leaving 5 bases unmatched. The V gene's germline CDR1 is MDHEN and CDR2 SYDVKM. The CDR3 is CASSFQGATSTDTQYF. DNA for the CDR3: TGTGCCAGCAGTTTCCAGGGGGCCACTAGCACAGATACGCAGTATTTT.

This clonotype was seen more than once but under ten times. The J gene is TRBJ2-7, the V gene TRBV7-2; 7 bases agree with TRBD2. In germline, CDR1 is SGHTA, CDR2 FQGNSA. V lost 2 bases, J lost 3 bases, and 10 bases stayed unmatched. This CDR3 has 16 residues. The CDR3 bases are TGTGCCAGCAGCTTACAAGAACGAGCGGGGTACTACGAGCAGTACTTC. Translated: CASSLQERAGYYEQYF.

There are a few counts of this clonotype. The chain carries TRBV7-8 and TRBJ2-7, with 14 positions matching TRBD2. CDR1 is SGHVS, CDR2 FQNEAQ, per germline. The CDR3 contains 16 residues. With 5 bases clipped from V and 4 bases from J, the junction kept 7 bases outside the gene matches. The CDR3 DNA is TGTGCCAGCAGCGGCGGGACTAGCGGGAGATCTTACGAGCAGTACTTC. Protein sequence: CASSGGTSGRSYEQYF.

In this sample, this clonotype turned up many times. This chain links TRBV4-2 with TRBJ2-3, with 11 positions matching TRBD2. Germline V gene lookup returns CDR1 LGHNA and CDR2 YNFKEQ. With 3 bases clipped from V and 5 bases from J, the junction kept 10 bases outside the gene matches. The CDR3 length is 17 residues. CDR3 coding DNA: TGTGCCAGCAGCCAGTTCCTTAGCGGGGGGGCCGGAGATACGCAGTATTTT. It is translated as CASSQFLSGGAGDTQYF.

This clonotype has more than one count but fewer than ten. This sequence joins TRBV20-1 and TRBJ2-1; TRBD2 might be the D (5 bases). Trimming removed 3 bases at V and 5 bases at J, with 14 bases between. CDR1 is DFQATT, CDR2 SNEGSKA, per germline (reference sequence). The CDR3 totals 14 residues. The CDR3 DNA reads TGCAGTGCTAGTCAAACTAGGTTGCACAATGAGCAGTTCTTC. It codes for CSASQTRLHNEQFF.

The rearrangement joins TRBV10-3 to TRBJ1-6, with D possibly being TRBD1 (5 bases). The CDR3 totals 13 residues. V lost 7 bases and J 6 bases, leaving 10 bases between the germline ends. Germline V gives CDR1 ENHRY, CDR2 SYGVKD. CDR3 DNA sequence: TGTGCCATCAAGGAGGGGACTAATTCACCCCTCCACTTT. Encoded protein: CAIKEGTNSPLHF.

This clonotype appeared many times. The chain is built from TRBV28 and TRBJ2-5, with 8 bases fitting TRBD1. Trimming took 5 bases from V and 1 from J; bases not matched to a gene: 0. The CDR3 contains 13 residues. Germline V gene lookup returns CDR1 MDHEN and CDR2 SYDVKM. The CDR3 spells CASSGTGQETQYF. The DNA of the CDR3 is TGTGCCAGCAGTGGGACAGGCCAAGAGACCCAGTACTTC. Combining the CDR3 with reference TRBV28 and TRBJ2-5 gives the whole variable domain DVKVTQSSRYLVKRTGEKVFLECVQDMDHENMFWYRQDPGLGLRLIYFSYDVKMKEKGDIPEGYSVSREKKERFSLILESASTNQTSMYLCASSGTGQETQYFGPGTRLLVL.

Only a few counts were recorded for this clonotype. The CDR3 spells CASSLVGQGIWNEQYF. In DNA form, the CDR3 reads TGTGCCAGCAGCTTAGTTGGGCAGGGGATTTGGAACGAGCAGTACTTC. The V gene is TRBV7-9, the J gene TRBJ2-7; weak D call: TRBD1 (6 bases). The V and J ends lost 1 base and 5 bases respectively, with 18 bases between them. The CDR3 is made up of 16 amino acids. Germline assignment: CDR1 SEHNR and CDR2 FQNEAQ (reference sequence).

The chain has TRBV14 and TRBJ2-7; 7 bases agree with TRBD1. CDR3 length: 15 residues. V shed 4 bases and J 1 base; nucleotides not matched to a gene: 7. Germline V gives CDR1 SGHDN, CDR2 FVKESK. CDR3 loop: CASSLSTGISYEQYF. CDR3 nucleotide sequence: TGTGCCAGCAGCCTTTCGACAGGGATTTCCTACGAGCAGTACTTC.

This chain links TRBV6-2 or TRBV6-3 with TRBJ2-5; 10 bases match TRBD1. The last part of the DNA fits TRBJ2-7 better; the J call may be wrong. Germline V gene sequence: CDR1 MNHEY, CDR2 SVGEGT. The CDR3 consists of 16 residues. In nucleotides, the CDR3 is TGTGCCAGCACCATACCCGGGACAGGGGCCGCCTACGAGCAGTACTTC. Protein product: CASTIPGTGAAYEQYF.

The V call is TRBV7-9, the J call TRBJ2-6; D may be TRBD1 or TRBD2 (5 bases each). The germline V gene encodes CDR1 SEHNR and CDR2 FQNEAQ (reference sequence). CDR3 size: 18 residues. V lost 0 bases, J lost 2 bases, and 14 bases lay in between. The CDR3 region has the DNA TGTGCCAGCAGCTTAGCGGTCGGGGCAGGAGCTGGGGCCAACGTCCTGACTTTC. Residues: CASSLAVGAGAGANVLTF.

The J gene is TRBJ1-1, the V gene TRBV20-1; D is unresolved. Germline V gene sequence: CDR1 DFQATT, CDR2 SNEGSKA (reference sequence). The V end was cut by 5 bases, the J end by 0 bases, with 7 bases between. The CDR3 loop spans 12 amino acids. The DNA for the CDR3 is TGCAGTGCTTTCTCGTTGAACACTGAAGCTTTCTTT. This codes for CSAFSLNTEAFF.

The chain carries TRBV7-3 and TRBJ2-1; 9 nucleotides align to TRBD2. Trimming cost V 5 bases and J 8 bases; bases outside gene matches: 10. CDR1 and CDR2 (germline): SGHTA, FQGTGA. The CDR3 loop spans 15 amino acids. The CDR3 DNA sequence: TGTGCCAGCAGCCTTAGCGGGAGAGCACAGGATGAGCAGTTCTTC. This translates into CASSLSGRAQDEQFF.

This clonotype was seen repeatedly, ten times or more. The chain joins TRBV5-6 to TRBJ2-1; 10 bases agree with TRBD2. V was clipped by 2 bases and J by 7 bases; unmatched bases: 6. Germline V gives CDR1 SGHDT, CDR2 YYEEEE. The CDR3 has 15 residues. The chain's CDR3 is CASSFLAGVGNEQFF. CDR3 DNA sequence: TGTGCCAGCAGCTTCCTAGCGGGAGTGGGTAATGAGCAGTTCTTC. The variable domain in full, with the rest retrieved from reference TRBV5-6 and TRBJ2-1, is DAGVTQSPTHLIKTRGQQVTLRCSPKSGHDTVSWYQQALGQGPQFIFQYYEEEERQRGNFPDRFSGHQFPNYSSELNVNALLLGDSALYLCASSFLAGVGNEQFFGPGTRLTVL.

V and J are TRBV20-1 and TRBJ2-7; tentatively, D is TRBD2 (6 bases). The CDR3 extends over 12 amino acids. V was shortened by 6 bases and J by 3 bases, with 12 bases between the two germline ends. Germline V lookup: CDR1 DFQATT, CDR2 SNEGSKA (reference sequence). The CDR3 DNA sequence: TGCAGTGCGCGGGACGGGGTCTACGAGCAGTACTTC. This gives the protein CSARDGVYEQYF.